A selection of T cell receptor beta chains follows, all from one sample in a study of blood T cell repertoires in COVID-19. Profiling relied on immunoSEQ multiplex PCR, and the TCRdb table lists in-frame clones only, not all of them. The sample records some 200,000 clones, more than 75% being singletons. Sequencing was carried out using peripheral blood. Receptors were obtained from a woman in her 70s with COVID-19, enrolled during active disease. Both conserved end residues are part of each CDR3. The order of the fields is D gene, J gene, V gene, clone size, CDR3 protein, CDR3 DNA. The D gene is left open where the match is weak. A clone size is listed for some rows: how often the clone was seen (once, few, many), or a class if it is expanded.

>-|TRBJ1-1|TRBV9|-
CASSPGGRTEAFF
TGTGCCAGCAGCCCGGGGGGGCGAACTGAAGCTTTCTTT
>-|TRBJ2-7|TRBV30|few
CAWSDQTASYEQYF
TGTGCCTGGAGTGATCAGACAGCATCCTACGAGCAGTACTTC
>TRBD1|TRBJ1-5|TRBV6-4|once
CASSPTGVNQPQHF
TGTGCCAGCAGTCCGACAGGGGTTAATCAGCCCCAGCATTTT
>TRBD2|TRBJ2-1|TRBV18|-
CASSPRPSGRVDNNEQFF
TGTGCCAGCTCACCACGGCCTAGCGGGAGAGTCGATAACAATGAGCAGTTCTTC
>-|TRBJ1-3|TRBV2|-
CASTLRGPNSGNTIYF
TGTGCCAGCACCTTAAGAGGGCCAAACTCTGGAAACACCATATATTTT
>-|TRBJ2-2|TRBV28|once
CASITYWGDRDSRNTGELFF
TGTGCCAGCATCACATACTGGGGGGACCGGGACAGCCGTAACACCGGGGAGCTGTTTTTT
>-|TRBJ1-1|TRBV6-5|-
CASSYLAQNTEAFF
TGTGCCAGCAGTTACTTGGCCCAGAACACTGAAGCTTTCTTT
>-|TRBJ2-7|TRBV18|-
CASSPARKLSFYEQYF
TGTGCCAGCTCACCCGCCCGAAAGTTAAGCTTCTACGAGCAGTACTTC
>-|TRBJ2-6|TRBV30|-
CAWSVLARSGSVGSGANVLTF
TGTGCCTGGAGTGTACTGGCGAGGAGCGGCTCCGTGGGCTCTGGGGCCAACGTCCTGACTTTC
>TRBD1|TRBJ1-6|TRBV30|-
CAWRDRGNSPLHF
TGTGCCTGGAGGGACAGGGGCAATTCACCCCTCCACTTT
>-|TRBJ2-1|TRBV9|-
CASSVSGIFRGNEQFF
TGTGCCAGCAGCGTATCGGGGATATTTCGGGGGAATGAGCAGTTCTTC
>-|TRBJ2-3|TRBV11-2|-
CASRPGAGVGDTQYF
TGTGCCAGCAGACCGGGGGCGGGAGTGGGAGATACGCAGTATTTT
>TRBD2|TRBJ2-1|TRBV24-1|once
CATSGLAGAPPNEQFF
TGTGCCACCAGTGGTCTAGCGGGAGCGCCCCCCAATGAGCAGTTCTTC
>-|TRBJ2-2|TRBV6-5|-
CASSTDRNTGELFF
TGTGCCAGCAGTACAGACAGGAACACCGGGGAGCTGTTTTTT
>TRBD2|TRBJ2-5|TRBV28|-
CASSQGLAGSRGETQYF
TGTGCCAGCAGTCAAGGACTAGCGGGCTCGAGAGGAGAGACCCAGTACTTC
>TRBD1|TRBJ1-5|TRBV14|once
CASSQGGTGNQPQHF
TGTGCCAGCAGCCAAGGAGGGACAGGTAATCAGCCCCAGCATTTT
>TRBD2|TRBJ2-1|TRBV29-1|-
CSVGLLASGSNEQFF
TGCAGCGTTGGTTTGTTGGCTAGCGGGAGTAATGAGCAGTTCTTC
>-|TRBJ2-1|TRBV19|-
CASSTRGHRTNEQFF
TGTGCCAGTAGTACCCGGGGACACCGTACCAATGAGCAGTTCTTC
>TRBD1|TRBJ1-2|TRBV13|-
CASSLDWGSGTGGERANYGYTF
TGTGCCAGCAGCTTAGATTGGGGTAGCGGGACAGGGGGGGAACGAGCTAACTATGGCTACACCTTC
>-|TRBJ1-4|TRBV6-5|-
CASRLTGWGNEKLFF
TGTGCCAGCAGGCTCACAGGGTGGGGAAATGAAAAACTGTTTTTT
>TRBD1|TRBJ1-2|TRBV24-1|-
CATSDDRGPYGYTF
TGTGCCACCAGTGATGACAGGGGGCCCTATGGCTACACCTTC
>TRBD1|TRBJ1-3|TRBV30|-
CAWSGGTGSFGNTIYF
TGTGCCTGGAGTGGTGGGACAGGATCATTCGGAAACACCATATATTTT